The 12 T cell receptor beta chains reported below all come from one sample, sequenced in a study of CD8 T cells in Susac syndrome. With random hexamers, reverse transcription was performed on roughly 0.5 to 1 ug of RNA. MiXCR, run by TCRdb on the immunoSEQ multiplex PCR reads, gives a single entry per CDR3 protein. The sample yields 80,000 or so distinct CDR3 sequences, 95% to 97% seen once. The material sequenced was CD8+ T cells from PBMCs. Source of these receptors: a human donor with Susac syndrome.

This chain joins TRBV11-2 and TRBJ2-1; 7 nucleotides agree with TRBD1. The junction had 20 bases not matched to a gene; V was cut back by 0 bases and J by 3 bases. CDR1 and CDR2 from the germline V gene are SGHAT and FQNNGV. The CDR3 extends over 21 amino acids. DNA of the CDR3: TGTGCCAGCAGCTTAGATAGGATCGAGACAGGGAAGGCCTTTTTCTACAATGAGCAGTTCTTC. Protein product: CASSLDRIETGKAFFYNEQFF. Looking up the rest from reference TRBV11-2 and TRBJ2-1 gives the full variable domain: EAGVAQSPRYKIIEKRQSVAFWCNPISGHATLYWYQQILGQGPKLLIQFQNNGVVDDSQLPKDRFSAERLKGVDSTLKIQPAKLEDSAVYLCASSLDRIETGKAFFYNEQFFGPGTRLTVL.

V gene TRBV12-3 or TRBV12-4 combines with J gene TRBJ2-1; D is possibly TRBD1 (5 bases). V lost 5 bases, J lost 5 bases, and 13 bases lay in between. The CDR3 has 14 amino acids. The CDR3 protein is CASSPSTVNNEQFF. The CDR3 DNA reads TGTGCCAGCAGTCCTTCGACAGTAAACAATGAGCAGTTCTTC.

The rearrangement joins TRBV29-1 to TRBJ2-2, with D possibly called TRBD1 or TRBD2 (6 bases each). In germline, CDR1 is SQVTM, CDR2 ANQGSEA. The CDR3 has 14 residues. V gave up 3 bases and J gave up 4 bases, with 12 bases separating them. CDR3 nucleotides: TGCAGCGTTGAGGGGGGCGCGGGCACCGGGGAGCTGTTTTTT. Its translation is CSVEGGAGTGELFF.

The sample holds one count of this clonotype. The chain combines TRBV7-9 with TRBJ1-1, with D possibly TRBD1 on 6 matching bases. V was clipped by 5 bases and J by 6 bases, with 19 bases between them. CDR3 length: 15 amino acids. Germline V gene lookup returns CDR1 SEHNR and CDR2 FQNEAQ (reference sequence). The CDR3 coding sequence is TGTGCCAGCAGCGGGGCAACAGGGACTCCACCTGAAGCTTTCTTT. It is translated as CASSGATGTPPEAFF. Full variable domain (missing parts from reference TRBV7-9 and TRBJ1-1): DTGVSQNPRHKITKRGQNVTFRCDPISEHNRLYWYRQTLGQGPEFLTYFQNEAQLEKSRLLSDRFSAERPKGSFSTLEIQRTEQGDSAMYLCASSGATGTPPEAFFGQGTRLTVV.

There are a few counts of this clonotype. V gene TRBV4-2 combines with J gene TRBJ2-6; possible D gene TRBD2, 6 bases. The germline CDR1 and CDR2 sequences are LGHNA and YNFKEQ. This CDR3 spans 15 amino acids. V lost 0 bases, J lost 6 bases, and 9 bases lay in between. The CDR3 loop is CASSQDAREANVLTF. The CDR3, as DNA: TGTGCCAGCAGCCAAGACGCGCGGGAGGCCAACGTCCTGACTTTC.

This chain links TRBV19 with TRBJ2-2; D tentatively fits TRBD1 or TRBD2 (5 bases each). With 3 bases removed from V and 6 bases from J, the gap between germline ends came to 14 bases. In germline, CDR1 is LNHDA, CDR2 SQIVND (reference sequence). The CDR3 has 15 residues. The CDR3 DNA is TGTGCCAGTAGTATGTTCCCGACGGGGCCCGGGGAGCTGTTTTTT. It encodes CASSMFPTGPGELFF.

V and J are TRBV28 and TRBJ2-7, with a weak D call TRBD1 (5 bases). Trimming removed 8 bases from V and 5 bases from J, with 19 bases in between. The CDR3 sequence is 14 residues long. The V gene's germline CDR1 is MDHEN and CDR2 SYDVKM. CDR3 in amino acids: CASRAGALFDEQYV. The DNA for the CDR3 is TGTGCCAGCCGCGCTGGGGCTCTCTTTGACGAGCAGTACGTC.

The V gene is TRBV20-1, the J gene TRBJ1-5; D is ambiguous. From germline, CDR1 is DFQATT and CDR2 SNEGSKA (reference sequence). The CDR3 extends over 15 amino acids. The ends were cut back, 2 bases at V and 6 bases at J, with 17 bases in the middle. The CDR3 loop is CSARWPLGWGQPQHF. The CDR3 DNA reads TGCAGTGCTAGATGGCCGCTAGGGTGGGGTCAGCCCCAGCATTTT.

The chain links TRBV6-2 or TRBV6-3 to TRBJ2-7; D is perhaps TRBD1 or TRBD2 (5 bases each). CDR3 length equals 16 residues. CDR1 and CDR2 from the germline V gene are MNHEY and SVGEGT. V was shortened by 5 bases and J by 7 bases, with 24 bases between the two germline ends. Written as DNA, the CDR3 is TGTGCCAGCAGTCCCCCTCCGTGGGACCCGGTTTTGGAGCAGTACTTC. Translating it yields CASSPPPWDPVLEQYF.

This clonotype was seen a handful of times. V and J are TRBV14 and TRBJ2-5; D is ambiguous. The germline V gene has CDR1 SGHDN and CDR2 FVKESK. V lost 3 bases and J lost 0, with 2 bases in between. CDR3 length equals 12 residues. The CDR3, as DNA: TGTGCCAGCAGCCAGTACCAAGAGACCCAGTACTTC. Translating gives CASSQYQETQYF.

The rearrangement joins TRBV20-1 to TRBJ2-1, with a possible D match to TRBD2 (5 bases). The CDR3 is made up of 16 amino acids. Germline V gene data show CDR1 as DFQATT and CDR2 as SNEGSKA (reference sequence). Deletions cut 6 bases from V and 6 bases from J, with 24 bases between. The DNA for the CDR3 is TGCAGTGCCGTCCCGTCGACTACCGTCTTTTTCAATGAGCAGTTCTTC. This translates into CSAVPSTTVFFNEQFF.

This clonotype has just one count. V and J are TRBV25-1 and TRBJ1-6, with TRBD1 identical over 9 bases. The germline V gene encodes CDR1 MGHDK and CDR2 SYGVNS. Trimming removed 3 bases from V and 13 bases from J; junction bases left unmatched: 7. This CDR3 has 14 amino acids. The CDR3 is CASSEGQGRFPLHF. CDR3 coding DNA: TGTGCCAGCAGTGAGGGACAGGGAAGATTTCCCCTCCACTTT.